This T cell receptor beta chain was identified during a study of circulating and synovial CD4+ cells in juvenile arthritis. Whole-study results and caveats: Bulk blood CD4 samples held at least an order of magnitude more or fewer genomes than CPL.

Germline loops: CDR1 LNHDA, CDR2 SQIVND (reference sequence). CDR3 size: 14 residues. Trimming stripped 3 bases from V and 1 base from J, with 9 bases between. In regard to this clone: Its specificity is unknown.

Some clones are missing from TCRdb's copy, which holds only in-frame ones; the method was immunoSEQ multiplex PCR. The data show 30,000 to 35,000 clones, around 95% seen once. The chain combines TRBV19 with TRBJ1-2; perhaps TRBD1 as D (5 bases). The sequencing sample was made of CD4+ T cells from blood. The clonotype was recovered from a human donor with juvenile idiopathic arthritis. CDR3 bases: TGTGCCAGTAGTATTGGGGCTGTTAACTATGGCTACACCTTC. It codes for CASSIGAVNYGYTF.